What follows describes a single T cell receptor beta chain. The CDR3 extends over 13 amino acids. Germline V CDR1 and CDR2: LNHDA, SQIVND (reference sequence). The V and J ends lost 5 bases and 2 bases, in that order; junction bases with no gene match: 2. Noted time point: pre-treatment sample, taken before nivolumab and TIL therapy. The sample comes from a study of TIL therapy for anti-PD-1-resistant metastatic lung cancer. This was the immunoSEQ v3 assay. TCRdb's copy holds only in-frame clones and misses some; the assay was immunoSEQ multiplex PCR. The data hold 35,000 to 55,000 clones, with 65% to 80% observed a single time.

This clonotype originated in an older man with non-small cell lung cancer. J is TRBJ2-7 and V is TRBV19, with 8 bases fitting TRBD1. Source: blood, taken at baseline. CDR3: CASSVDRAYEQYF. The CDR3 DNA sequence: TGTGCCAGTAGTGTGGACAGGGCCTACGAGCAGTACTTC. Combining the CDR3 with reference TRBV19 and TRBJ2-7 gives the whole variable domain DGGITQSPKYLFRKEGQNVTLSCEQNLNHDAMYWYRQDPGQGLRLIYYSQIVNDFQKGDIAEGYSVSREKKESFPLTVTSAQKNPTAFYLCASSVDRAYEQYFGPGTRLTVT.